One and the same sample provided the 27 T cell receptor beta chains below, sequenced in a study of blood T cell repertoires in COVID-19. Sequencing was performed with immunoSEQ multiplex PCR; in TCRdb, only in-frame clones are kept and a portion is missing. The sample holds about 46,000 clones, 75% to 90% seen once. The sample comprised peripheral blood. All receptors derive from a man aged 60 to 69 with acute or convalescent COVID-19.

This sequence joins TRBV5-6 and TRBJ2-7, with TRBD1 matching over 10 bases. V shed 4 bases, J shed 6 bases, and the junction held 7 bases outside the gene matches. The CDR3 sequence is 14 residues long. CDR1 and CDR2 from the germline V gene are SGHDT and YYEEEE. The CDR3 spells CASSLDRGQIEQYF. DNA of the CDR3: TGTGCCAGCAGCCTTGACAGGGGGCAAATCGAGCAGTACTTC.

CDR3: CATSPTKNQGRGYEQYF. In nucleotides, the CDR3 is TGTGCCACCAGCCCTACGAAAAATCAGGGGAGAGGGTACGAGCAGTACTTC. The V call is TRBV15, the J call TRBJ2-7; D possibly corresponds to TRBD1 (6 bases). CDR3 size: 17 residues. Trimming stripped 5 bases from V and 4 bases from J, with 24 bases between. Germline V gene data show CDR1 as LNHNV and CDR2 as YYDKDF (reference sequence).

The CDR3 DNA follows: TGTGCCAGCAGTGAAGATATTCAAGAGACCCAGTACTTC. Translated: CASSEDIQETQYF. The rearrangement joins TRBV2 to TRBJ2-5; D not certain. From germline, CDR1 is SNHLY and CDR2 FYNNEI. Trimming left V 1 base short and J 2 bases short, with 5 bases between. This CDR3 contains 13 residues.

CDR3 DNA sequence: TGTGCCAGTAGTCCAAAGACAGGGGGCTACGAGCAGTACTTC. Translated, it gives CASSPKTGGYEQYF. The V call is TRBV19, the J call TRBJ2-7, with TRBD1 matching 9 bases. V lost 5 bases, J lost 3 bases, and 5 bases stayed unmatched. This CDR3 has 14 amino acids. The V gene's germline CDR1 is LNHDA and CDR2 SQIVND (reference sequence).

The genes are TRBV4-3 and TRBJ2-3; 9 bases match TRBD1. The CDR3 length is 17 residues. The germline gives CDR1 LGHNA, CDR2 YSLEER. V shed 1 base, J shed 0 bases, and the junction held 5 bases outside the gene matches. CDR3 in amino acids: CASSQGPTGGSTDTQYF. In DNA, the CDR3 is TGCGCCAGCAGCCAAGGACCGACAGGGGGAAGCACAGATACGCAGTATTTT.

This clone is a singleton in its sample. The chain uses TRBV2 and TRBJ1-2, with D hard to call. There are 14 residues in the CDR3. From germline, CDR1 is SNHLY and CDR2 FYNNEI. V dropped 4 bases and J dropped 8 bases, with 17 bases sitting between them. The CDR3 protein is CASSVEGIKKGYTF. Here the CDR3 DNA reads TGTGCCAGCAGTGTTGAGGGTATAAAGAAAGGCTACACCTTC.

V usage is TRBV5-8 and J usage is TRBJ2-3; D is undetermined. The V gene's germline CDR1 is SGHTS and CDR2 YDEGEE. This CDR3 spans 16 amino acids. V lost 1 base to trimming and J lost 2 bases, with 14 bases between them. The CDR3 here is CASSLLTDGYTDTQYF. In nucleotides, the CDR3 is TGTGCCAGCAGCTTGTTGACCGACGGGTACACAGATACGCAGTATTTT. Filled out from reference TRBV5-8 and TRBJ2-3, the complete variable domain reads EAGVTQSPTHLIKTRGQQATLRCSPISGHTSVYWYQQALGLGLQFLLWYDEGEERNRGNFPPRFSGRQFPNYSSELNVNALELEDSALYLCASSLLTDGYTDTQYFGPGTRLTVL.

The CDR3 reads CASSTNRDRGDNEQFF. The CDR3 coding sequence is TGTGCCAGCAGCACCAACCGGGACAGGGGAGACAATGAGCAGTTCTTC. The chain has TRBV7-2 and TRBJ2-1; 10 bases line up with TRBD1. The CDR3 runs 16 residues. From germline, CDR1 is SGHTA and CDR2 FQGNSA. Trimming took 5 bases from V and 5 from J; bases not matched to a gene: 9. The full variable domain, in which reference TRBV7-2 and TRBJ2-1 provide the parts outside the CDR3, is GAGVSQSPSNKVTEKGKDVELRCDPISGHTALYWYRQSLGQGLEFLIYFQGNSAPDKSGLPSDRFSAERTGGSVSTLTIQRTQQEDSAVYLCASSTNRDRGDNEQFFGPGTRLTVL.

With regard to this clone: At one of its ends the junction is not consistent with the germline gene, which may arise from a read error. This chain uses TRBV7-9 with TRBJ2-5; the D gene is possibly TRBD2 (6 bases). CDR3 length: 11 amino acids. Germline V gene data show CDR1 as SEHNR and CDR2 as FQNEAQ (reference sequence). The CDR3 loop is CASSLAERRDF. As DNA, the CDR3 is TGTGCCAGCAGCTTAGCGGAGCGGAGGGACTTC. Filled out from reference TRBV7-9 and TRBJ2-5, the complete variable domain reads DTGVSQNPRHKITKRGQNVTFRCDPISEHNRLYWYRQTLGQGPEFLTYFQNEAQLEKSRLLSDRFSAERPKGSFSTLEIQRTEQGDSAMYLCASSLAERRDFGPGTRLLVL.

This chain uses TRBV3-1 (or the pseudogene TRBV3-2) with TRBJ1-1; D remains ambiguous. The CDR3 has 13 amino acids. Trimming left V 0 bases short and J 10 bases short, with 12 bases between. Germline CDR1 is LGHDT and CDR2 is YNNKEL (reference sequence). This CDR3 is CASSQDSGKRAFF. Here the CDR3 DNA reads TGTGCCAGCAGCCAAGATTCGGGTAAAAGAGCTTTCTTT.

The rearrangement links TRBV2 to TRBJ1-5, with D hard to call. The CDR3 extends over 13 amino acids. Germline CDR1 SNHLY, CDR2 FYNNEI. The V end was cut by 4 bases, the J end by 5 bases, with 9 bases between. CDR3 sequence: CASSVQRDQPQHF. CDR3 nucleotide sequence: TGTGCCAGCAGTGTACAACGGGATCAGCCCCAGCATTTT.

This sequence joins TRBV28 and TRBJ2-1, with D possibly being TRBD2 (6 bases). The CDR3 totals 13 residues. Germline CDR1 MDHEN, CDR2 SYDVKM. V gave up 6 bases and J gave up 6 bases, with 12 bases separating them. The CDR3 sequence is CASRTSPSNEQFF. DNA for the CDR3: TGTGCCAGCAGAACTAGCCCCTCCAATGAGCAGTTCTTC.

The CDR3 nucleotides read TGTGCCAGTAGTCCCCCCTGGACACCGGTCTCTGGCCAAGAGACCCAGTACTTC. Its translation: CASSPPWTPVSGQETQYF. The chain recombines TRBV19 with TRBJ2-5; possible D gene TRBD1, 5 bases. Germline CDR1 is LNHDA and CDR2 is SQIVND (reference sequence). The CDR3 has 18 amino acids. V was trimmed by 5 bases and J by 1 base, leaving 23 bases between them.

The chain carries TRBV6-6 and TRBJ2-1; D possibly corresponds to TRBD2 (6 bases). The V and J ends lost 4 bases and 13 bases respectively, with 17 bases between them. CDR3 length: 13 amino acids. The germline V gene encodes CDR1 MNHNY and CDR2 SVGAGI (reference sequence). The CDR3 sequence: CASSSTGGAAQFF. The CDR3 DNA follows: TGTGCCAGCAGTTCCACAGGCGGGGCCGCCCAGTTCTTC.

This rearrangement joins TRBV28 to TRBJ2-6; 7 bases align to TRBD1. CDR1 is MDHEN, CDR2 SYDVKM, per germline. The CDR3 loop spans 13 amino acids. V dropped 11 bases and J dropped 2; count of bases not matched to a gene: 3. The DNA for the CDR3 is TGTGCCTGCGACAGGGCTGGGGCCAACGTCCTGACTTTC. This gives the protein CACDRAGANVLTF.

Only one count was recorded for this clone. The J gene is TRBJ2-3, the V gene TRBV18, with no clear D. The V end was cut by 0 bases, the J end by 3 bases, with 7 bases between. There are 14 residues in the CDR3. Germline V gene lookup returns CDR1 KGHSH and CDR2 LQKENI. In nucleotides, the CDR3 is TGTGCCAGCTCACCACCCCCTATTACAGATACGCAGTATTTT. Its protein product is CASSPPPITDTQYF.

The chain uses TRBV28 and TRBJ2-1, with a tentative D call TRBD1 (6 bases). Germline CDR1 MDHEN, CDR2 SYDVKM. This CDR3 is 16 amino acids long. V was trimmed by 5 bases and J by 9 bases, leaving 23 bases between them. The CDR3 sequence: CASSPHGTNGESEQFF. The CDR3 DNA sequence: TGTGCCAGCAGTCCCCATGGGACAAACGGGGAGAGTGAGCAGTTCTTC.

This clone was observed a handful of times. The chain carries TRBV9 and TRBJ1-2, with D perhaps matching TRBD1 (6 bases). The CDR3 is 15 residues long. Per the germline V gene, CDR1 is SGDLS and CDR2 is YYNGEE. With 5 bases removed from V and 2 bases from J, the gap between germline ends came to 16 bases. The CDR3 sequence is CASSSPETGNYGYTF. CDR3 DNA sequence: TGTGCCAGCAGTTCCCCCGAAACAGGGAACTATGGCTACACCTTC.

The V gene is TRBV5-1, the J gene TRBJ2-5; 7 nucleotides match TRBD1. Germline-derived CDR1 and CDR2 are SGHRS and YFSETQ. The CDR3 totals 13 residues. Germline trimming cut 1 base from V and 7 bases from J; bases unmatched to any gene: 4. The CDR3, as DNA: TGCGCCAGCAGCTTGAGGAGACAGGGGACCCAGTACTTC. It translates to CASSLRRQGTQYF.

The chain couples TRBV18 to TRBJ1-1; 9 nucleotides line up with TRBD1. V was pared by 0 bases and J by 4 bases, with 6 bases of the junction left unmatched. Germline V gene sequence: CDR1 KGHSH, CDR2 LQKENI. The CDR3 has 16 residues. The CDR3 DNA sequence: TGTGCCAGCTCACCACCTGGCGGACAGGGGACCACTGAAGCTTTCTTT. Translated: CASSPPGGQGTTEAFF.

The chain has TRBV6-2 or TRBV6-3 and TRBJ2-7, with unresolved D. The V end was cut by 0 bases, the J end by 4 bases, with 7 bases between. CDR3 size: 13 residues. Germline CDR1 reads MNHEY; CDR2 reads SVGEGT. CDR3 in amino acids: CASSYSDFYEQYF. For the CDR3, the DNA is TGTGCCAGCAGTTACTCCGACTTTTACGAGCAGTACTTC.

This clone was seen a few times. The chain recombines TRBV6-5 with TRBJ1-1, with 9 nucleotides matching TRBD1. This CDR3 comprises 14 residues. The ends lost 7 bases at V and 6 bases at J; junction bases unmatched: 9. Germline V CDR1 and CDR2: MNHEY, SVGAGI. CDR3 protein: CASTGGTGSAEAFF. CDR3 nucleotide sequence: TGTGCCAGCACCGGGGGGACAGGGAGCGCTGAAGCTTTCTTT.

A single count supports this clone. V usage is TRBV3-1 (or the pseudogene TRBV3-2) and J usage is TRBJ1-2; 7 bases match TRBD1. CDR1 and CDR2 (germline): LGHDT, YNNKEL (reference sequence). The CDR3 length is 14 residues. V was clipped by 4 bases and J by 4 bases; unmatched bases: 6. The CDR3 DNA is TGTGCCAGCAGCCTGGGACAGACAACCTATGGCTACACCTTC. It translates to CASSLGQTTYGYTF.

This clone was seen only a few times. This CDR3 reads CSAGRGSGEQYF. In DNA, the CDR3 is TGCAGCGCCGGGAGGGGGTCTGGCGAGCAGTACTTC. The V call is TRBV29-1, the J call TRBJ2-7; 8 bases line up with TRBD2. This CDR3 contains 12 residues. Germline CDR1 is SQVTM and CDR2 is ANQGSEA. After removal of 7 bases from V and 6 bases from J, the junction contained 8 bases not matched to a gene.

This clone was seen only once. The genes are TRBV5-1 and TRBJ2-2; D gene ambiguous. The V end was cut by 4 bases, the J end by 0 bases, with 7 bases between. The CDR3 totals 14 residues. Germline V gene sequence: CDR1 SGHRS, CDR2 YFSETQ. CDR3 in amino acids: CASSPNTNTGELFF. CDR3 in DNA: TGCGCCAGCAGCCCGAACACGAACACCGGGGAGCTGTTTTTT.

The chain is built from TRBV19 and TRBJ1-1; no definite D call. The V gene's germline CDR1 is LNHDA and CDR2 SQIVND (reference sequence). Trimming shortened V by 4 bases and J by 1 base, and 13 bases separated the two germline ends. The CDR3 consists of 15 residues. CDR3 residues: CASSRSRGANTEAFF. CDR3 DNA sequence: TGTGCCAGTAGTAGAAGTCGGGGAGCGAACACTGAAGCTTTCTTT.

The chain links TRBV10-2 to TRBJ1-3, with a possible D match to TRBD1 (5 bases). The germline CDR1 and CDR2 sequences are WSHSY and SAAADI. The CDR3 has 14 amino acids. The V end lost 5 bases, the J end lost 4 bases, and 12 bases lay between the germline ends. The chain's CDR3 is CASSRKGLGNTIYF. CDR3 in DNA: TGCGCCAGCAGTCGGAAGGGGCTGGGAAACACCATATATTTT.